This T cell receptor beta chain was recovered during a study of T cell changes during pregnancy in multiple sclerosis. Sequencing was performed with immunoSEQ multiplex PCR; in TCRdb, only in-frame clones are kept and a portion is missing. There are about 100,000 clones in the sample; approximately 92% occur only once, and around 1.8% lies in the top ten. Trimming removed 0 bases from V and 6 bases from J, with 14 bases in between. The CDR3 has 15 residues. Germline V gene lookup returns CDR1 GTSNPN and CDR2 SVGIG (reference sequence). The J gene is TRBJ1-4, the V gene TRBV30, with D possibly TRBD1 on 5 matching bases. The receptor was isolated from a female donor with multiple sclerosis, enrolled in a pregnancy study. The input for sequencing was peripheral blood, taken after pregnancy. CDR3 DNA sequence: TGTGCCTGGAGTGTACGGGGGGGGAGGGATGAAAAACTGTTTTTT. Residues: CAWSVRGGRDEKLFF.